Sequencing of this T cell receptor beta chain was carried out in a study of cytomegalovirus exposure and HLA in healthy donors. Broader study findings: The authors excluded some V segments, including TRBV6-2 and TRBV6-3, as indistinguishable. When a later analysis was performed, an Asian-associated ancestry cluster reportedly had fewer N-insertions than the roughly 700-donor mean. Listed as cytomegalovirus-associated were more than 150 TCR beta chains.

The PCR was carried out with 60 Vbeta primers and 13 Jbeta primers. Profiled with immunoSEQ multiplex PCR; TCRdb holds only in-frame clones, not every one. The listing records more than 140,000 clones. Points on this clone: The antigen is not known.

Each of the donors was a healthy bone marrow donor. Germline values: CDR1 MNHEY, CDR2 SMNVEV (reference sequence). The V and J ends lost 5 bases and 2 bases, in that order; junction bases with no gene match: 11. This CDR3 comprises 17 residues. Sequenced input: PBMCs. This TCR derives from a woman aged 18-35 years in good health and CMV-seronegative. This chain connects TRBV27 to TRBJ2-3, with 9 bases matching TRBD1. CDR3 in amino acids: CASSPGLGTGHTDTQYF. The CDR3 nucleotides read TGTGCCAGCAGTCCTGGCCTCGGGACAGGGCACACAGATACGCAGTATTTT.